This section outlines one T cell receptor (beta chain) sequence together with its context. This CDR3 has 13 residues. V shed 5 bases and J 8 bases; nucleotides not matched to a gene: 8. This entry comes from a study of blood T cell repertoires in COVID-19. The method was immunoSEQ multiplex PCR; TCRdb's version includes in-frame clones alone and lacks a portion of them. Among roughly 300,000 clones listed, approximately 89% were seen once. Participant ages covered roughly 18 to 89 years across about two dozen US areas. The source is a woman in her 30s who had recovered from COVID-19. This sequence joins TRBV12-3 or TRBV12-4 and TRBJ1-2; 7 bases are shared with TRBD1. Sequencing input: PBMCs or T cells enriched from blood (not recorded which). CDR3 sequence reads: CASSLQGLGGYTF. As DNA, the CDR3 is TGTGCCAGCAGTCTACAGGGGTTGGGAGGCTACACCTTC.